The rows below give T cell receptor beta chains drawn from one sample of a study of blood T cell repertoires in COVID-19. The method was immunoSEQ multiplex PCR; TCRdb's version includes in-frame clones alone and lacks a portion of them. The sample has about 290,000 clones, 85% seen once. Sequenced: peripheral blood. The receptor set was obtained from a woman aged 45-59 years with active or convalescent COVID-19. Each CDR3 is given with its conserved first and last residue. Clone size is shown for a subset of rows, as once, few, many or a class of expanded clone.

length,V,J,size,CDR3
11,TRBV7-9,TRBJ1-1,-,CASSRNTEAFF
13,TRBV2,TRBJ1-1,-,CASTIGGQSAAFF
14,TRBV29-1,TRBJ1-3,-,CSVEGGASGNTIYF
15,TRBV9,TRBJ1-1,-,CASSRKGAQDTEAFF
15,TRBV13,TRBJ1-1,-,CASSHRQKQNTEAFF
14,TRBV7-2,TRBJ1-1,-,CASSTPGLLTEAFF
16,TRBV28,TRBJ2-1,-,CASSAWGQGKGVEQFF
15,TRBV5-4,TRBJ2-3,-,CASSFFTGSTDTQYF
15,TRBV2,TRBJ2-5,-,CASRETSVIQETQYF
18,TRBV7-2,TRBJ1-3,-,CASSQLRPELSSGNTIYF
15,TRBV19,TRBJ2-2,once,CASSIVGAPRRELFF
16,TRBV5-6,TRBJ2-1,-,CASSIGGLAPHNEQFF
14,TRBV27,TRBJ1-3,-,CASSRGGPGNTIYF
18,TRBV6-4,TRBJ1-5,many,CASTSREGRLATIEPQHF
18,TRBV7-9,TRBJ1-3,-,CASSLGGGRASSGNTIYF
13,TRBV2,TRBJ1-1,-,CASSVIPGTEAFF
15,TRBV27,TRBJ2-3,-,CASSLSGARTDTQYF
14,TRBV27,TRBJ2-1,-,CASSWGQGRNEQFF
18,TRBV18,TRBJ1-3,-,CASSSTATLTNSGNTIYF
13,TRBV2,TRBJ1-1,-,CASSRQPETEAFF
14,TRBV19,TRBJ2-7,once,CASSKASGRYEQYF
15,TRBV7-9,TRBJ1-5,-,CASSGDRVGNQPQHF